This entry is about one TCR beta chain. The data belong to a study of Graves' ophthalmopathy and Graves' hyperthyroidism. Using RNA transcripts, the TCR beta CDR3 regions were amplified. The first-round RT-PCR employed HTBI primers together with the Qiagen OneStep RT-PCR kit. A multiplex PCR was then performed as the second round. TCRdb re-analysed the multiplex PCR reads in MiXCR, keeping a single row per CDR3 protein. Found here are about 600,000 distinct CDR3 sequences, approximately 35% of them singletons; the top ten hold 3.5% to 4.5%. Per the germline V gene, CDR1 is SGHAT and CDR2 is FQDESV (reference sequence). CDR3 length: 16 residues. V lost 3 bases and J lost 3; bases outside the gene matches: 10.

Material: peripheral blood or thyroid tissue (not recorded which). The source is an adult man with Graves' hyperthyroidism. The V call is TRBV11-1, the J call TRBJ2-7; TRBD1 aligns across 8 bases. The CDR3 is CASSFRDRRTFYEQYF. The CDR3 coding sequence is TGTGCCAGCAGCTTCCGGGACAGGCGTACCTTCTACGAGCAGTACTTC.